Here is one T cell receptor beta chain with its context. Here immunoSEQ multiplex PCR was the method, and the copy in TCRdb shows in-frame clones only, minus some. This sample carries 85,000 to 130,000 clones, about 80% of them seen once, and the ten largest clones take approximately 3.4%. The V and J ends lost 4 bases and 1 base respectively, with 8 bases between them. The CDR3 extends over 14 amino acids. The germline gives CDR1 MRHNA, CDR2 SNTAGT. These data belong to a study of blood T cell repertoires in COVID-19. In the study overall: Samples taken during acute and convalescent COVID-19 were collected in the United States, Italy and Spain.

V and J are TRBV6-4 and TRBJ1-5; possible D gene TRBD1, 5 bases. This clonotype was obtained from a woman aged 80 or over with active or convalescent COVID-19. The sample consisted of peripheral blood. The DNA for the CDR3 is TGTGCCAGCAGTGGGCAGGGCAGCAATCAGCCCCAGCATTTT. Amino acids: CASSGQGSNQPQHF.